The 30 T cell receptor beta chains given below trace back to one sample, sequenced in a study of CD8 T cells in ankylosing spondylitis. TCRdb used MiXCR to reprocess the 5' RACE reads, holding one entry per CDR3 protein. The data contain a few hundred thousand distinct CDR3 sequences, about 20% of them seen just once; the ten biggest clones take up roughly 8%. Input material: blood, either unsorted or a sorted T cell fraction (not recorded which). These receptors came from a male donor with ankylosing spondylitis or in good health (not recorded which).

This clonotype was counted a few times. The chain joins TRBV10-3 to TRBJ2-5, with D perhaps matching TRBD1 (6 bases). Trimming cost V 2 bases and J 1 base, with 8 bases left between them. The CDR3 contains 14 residues. CDR1 and CDR2 (germline): ENHRY, SYGVKD. The CDR3 DNA is TGTGCCATCAGTGAGGGGGGCCCCCAAGAGACCCAGTACTTC. Translated, it gives CAISEGGPQETQYF.

J is TRBJ2-7 and V is TRBV7-3; weak D call: TRBD2 (5 bases). CDR1 is SGHTA, CDR2 FQGTGA, per germline. V was cut by 0 bases and J by 5 bases, with 8 bases left in between. The CDR3 sequence is 13 residues long. CDR3 nucleotide sequence: TGTGCCAGCAGCTTAACCCAAGCGGACGAGCAGTACGTC. Encoded protein: CASSLTQADEQYV.

This clonotype was counted many times. The genes are TRBV20-1 and TRBJ2-5, with D possibly TRBD1 on 5 matching bases. CDR3 length: 12 residues. Germline CDR1 DFQATT, CDR2 SNEGSKA (reference sequence). Trimming cost V 3 bases and J 3 bases, with 8 bases left between them. CDR3 in amino acids: CSARPGKETQYF. Here the CDR3 DNA reads TGCAGTGCTAGGCCAGGGAAAGAGACCCAGTACTTC.

The sample holds a few counts of this clonotype. The genes are TRBV24-1 and TRBJ2-1; D possibly corresponds to TRBD1 (5 bases). Per germline, CDR1 KGHDR and CDR2 SFDVKD. With 5 bases removed from V and 1 base from J, the gap between germline ends came to 14 bases. This CDR3 has 16 amino acids. The CDR3 DNA follows: TGTGCCACCAGTGTGGGGCCTCGGCGGTCCTACAATGAGCAGTTCTTC. It is translated as CATSVGPRRSYNEQFF.

CDR3: CASSLLAGGSQFF. As DNA, the CDR3 is TGTGCCAGCAGCCTCCTAGCGGGGGGGTCCCAGTTCTTC. This sequence joins TRBV3-1 and TRBJ2-1, with 12 bases fitting TRBD2. The CDR3 sequence is 13 residues long. Trimming took 4 bases from V and 13 from J; bases not matched to a gene: 5. Germline values: CDR1 LGHDT, CDR2 YNNKEL (reference sequence).

The V gene is TRBV20-1, the J gene TRBJ2-3; 7 bases match TRBD2. J gave up 0 bases and V 1 base, and 7 bases lay outside the gene matches. The CDR3 covers 16 residues. CDR1 is DFQATT and CDR2 is SNEGSKA in the germline V gene (reference sequence). CDR3 residues: CSARVWASGSTDTQYF. CDR3 bases: TGCAGTGCTAGAGTCTGGGCTAGCGGAAGCACAGATACGCAGTATTTT.

This clonotype showed up just a few times. The genes are TRBV20-1 and TRBJ1-5; 8 nucleotides agree with TRBD1. Trimming removed 5 bases from V and 3 bases from J; junction bases left unmatched: 6. Germline V gives CDR1 DFQATT, CDR2 SNEGSKA (reference sequence). The CDR3 contains 14 residues. The CDR3: CSALLQGVNQPQHF. In DNA form, the CDR3 reads TGCAGTGCTTTACTACAGGGGGTCAATCAGCCCCAGCATTTT.

The chain combines TRBV12-3 or TRBV12-4 with TRBJ2-1, with D tentatively TRBD2 (5 bases). V dropped 5 bases and J dropped 2 bases, with 10 bases sitting between them. This CDR3 is 14 amino acids long. The CDR3 loop is CASSDRRTYNEQFF. As DNA, the CDR3 is TGTGCCAGCAGTGACCGGAGGACCTACAATGAGCAGTTCTTC.

This chain links TRBV12-3 or TRBV12-4 with TRBJ2-2; D assignment may be TRBD1 or TRBD2 (5 bases each). The CDR3 is 13 amino acids. Trimming removed 7 bases at V and 6 bases at J, with 12 bases between. The CDR3 here is CASINLGAGELFF. The CDR3 DNA reads as TGTGCCAGCATCAATTTGGGGGCCGGGGAGCTGTTTTTT.

The genes are TRBV3-1 and TRBJ1-2, with D maybe TRBD1 (6 bases). Germline V gene data show CDR1 as LGHDT and CDR2 as YNNKEL (reference sequence). Trimming cost V 4 bases and J 3 bases, with 12 bases left between them. CDR3 size: 14 residues. The CDR3 DNA sequence: TGTGCCAGCAGCCTTACCGGGACATACTATGGCTACACCTTC. Translated: CASSLTGTYYGYTF.

V is TRBV4-2 and J is TRBJ2-3, with a weak D call TRBD2 (6 bases). V was shortened by 0 bases and J by 2 bases, with 9 bases between the two germline ends. CDR1 LGHNA and CDR2 YNFKEQ come from the germline V gene. This CDR3 has 15 amino acids. The CDR3 loop is CASSQERLDTDTQYF. CDR3 sequence (DNA): TGTGCCAGCAGCCAAGAACGACTAGACACAGATACGCAGTATTTT.

The rearrangement links TRBV6-5 to TRBJ2-5; TRBD1 might be the D (6 bases). The CDR3 runs 14 residues. Germline CDR1 MNHEY, CDR2 SVGAGI. Trimming removed 4 bases from V and 0 bases from J, with 9 bases in between. For the CDR3, the DNA is TGTGCCAGCAGTTCTCAGGGGTACCAAGAGACCCAGTACTTC. Its protein is CASSSQGYQETQYF.

This clonotype appeared a few times. The CDR3 nucleotides read TGTGCCAGCAGCCGCAAGCACAATGAGCAGTTCTTC. Translated: CASSRKHNEQFF. The gene calls are TRBV5-8 and TRBJ2-1; D gene uncertain. Germline V gene sequence: CDR1 SGHTS, CDR2 YDEGEE. This CDR3 contains 12 residues. V lost 4 bases to trimming and J lost 5 bases, with 7 bases between them.

The rearrangement uses TRBV20-1 and TRBJ1-6; D call uncertain. The CDR3 covers 16 residues. V dropped 0 bases and J dropped 0 bases, with 9 bases sitting between them. Germline CDR1 reads DFQATT; CDR2 reads SNEGSKA (reference sequence). The CDR3 bases are TGCAGTGCTAGAGATGGCCGGAGCTCCTATAATTCACCCCTCCACTTT. Translated, it gives CSARDGRSSYNSPLHF.

This clonotype was observed a few times. The gene calls are TRBV11-1 and TRBJ2-2; perhaps D is TRBD1 or TRBD2 (5 bases each). This CDR3 comprises 16 residues. The germline V and J ends were trimmed by 6 bases and 4 bases, with 18 bases remaining between them. Germline CDR1 is SGHAT and CDR2 is FQDESV (reference sequence). Written as DNA, the CDR3 is TGTGCCAGCAGTAAGCGGCAGGGTTTGGGCACCGGGGAGCTGTTTTTT. It encodes CASSKRQGLGTGELFF.

This sequence joins TRBV14 and TRBJ2-1; perhaps TRBD2 as D (5 bases). CDR1 and CDR2 from the germline V gene are SGHDN and FVKESK. V was trimmed by 2 bases and J by 7 bases, leaving 21 bases between them. The CDR3 contains 17 residues. The CDR3: CASSQPGLRRTANEQFF. The CDR3 DNA sequence: TGTGCCAGCAGCCAACCTGGACTCCGCCGTACCGCAAATGAGCAGTTCTTC.

In this sample, this clonotype turned up a few times. The rearrangement joins TRBV5-8 to TRBJ1-5; 9 bases match TRBD1. Looked up from germline, CDR1 is SGHTS and CDR2 is YDEGEE. Trimming cost V 2 bases and J 2 bases; bases outside gene matches: 8. The CDR3 sequence is 17 residues long. CDR3 bases: TGTGCCAGCAGCTTTGGACAGGGGTCATTCCGCAATCAGCCCCAGCATTTT. Amino acid sequence: CASSFGQGSFRNQPQHF.

This clonotype has ten or more counts. The rearrangement joins TRBV5-5 to TRBJ1-1; D possibly corresponds to TRBD1 (5 bases). This CDR3 is built from 16 residues. Trimming pared 4 bases from V and 8 bases from J, leaving 24 bases between. Germline-derived CDR1 and CDR2 are SGHKS and YYEKEE (reference sequence). CDR3 region: CASSDRQGALPFEAFF. As DNA, the CDR3 is TGTGCCAGCAGCGATCGGCAGGGAGCTCTTCCTTTCGAAGCTTTCTTT. Drawing the rest from reference TRBV5-5 and TRBJ1-1, the complete variable domain is DAGVTQSPTHLIKTRGQQVTLRCSPISGHKSVSWYQQVLGQGPQFIFQYYEKEERGRGNFPDRFSARQFPNYSSELNVNALLLGDSALYLCASSDRQGALPFEAFFGQGTRLTVV.

The chain combines TRBV5-1 with TRBJ1-5; no firm D call. From germline, CDR1 is SGHRS and CDR2 YFSETQ. This CDR3 spans 14 amino acids. Trimming took off 0 bases at V and 5 bases at J, with 9 bases between the two ends. The CDR3 coding sequence is TGCGCCAGCAGCTTGGACAGCTCATATCAGCCCCAGCATTTT. It yields the protein CASSLDSSYQPQHF. The variable domain in full, with the rest retrieved from reference TRBV5-1 and TRBJ1-5, is KAGVTQTPRYLIKTRGQQVTLSCSPISGHRSVSWYQQTPGQGLQFLFEYFSETQRNKGNFPGRFSGRQFSNSRSEMNVSTLELGDSALYLCASSLDSSYQPQHFGDGTRLSIL.

There are a few counts of this clonotype. The chain has TRBV6-5 and TRBJ2-3; TRBD2 aligns across 13 bases. The germline V gene encodes CDR1 MNHEY and CDR2 SVGAGI. The ends lost 4 bases at V and 2 bases at J; junction bases unmatched: 3. CDR3 length equals 16 residues. The CDR3 spells CASSSGLAGITDTQYF. DNA of the CDR3: TGTGCCAGCAGTTCGGGACTAGCGGGAATCACAGATACGCAGTATTTT.

The CDR3 reads CSATRGTFTDTQYF. CDR3 DNA sequence: TGCAGTGCTACCAGGGGGACATTCACAGATACGCAGTATTTT. The rearrangement joins TRBV20-1 to TRBJ2-3, with TRBD1 identical over 7 bases. The CDR3 is made up of 14 amino acids. V lost 4 bases, J lost 2 bases, and 6 bases stayed unmatched. Germline CDR1 is DFQATT and CDR2 is SNEGSKA (reference sequence).

There are a few counts of this clonotype. This rearrangement joins TRBV30 to TRBJ2-1, with 9 bases aligning to TRBD1. The CDR3 loop spans 13 amino acids. V was clipped by 7 bases and J by 5 bases; unmatched bases: 6. Per the germline V gene, CDR1 is GTSNPN and CDR2 is SVGIG (reference sequence). This chain's CDR3 is CAYTGTGNNEQFF. CDR3 in DNA: TGTGCCTATACCGGGACAGGGAACAATGAGCAGTTCTTC.

V gene TRBV27 combines with J gene TRBJ2-2; TRBD1 might be the D (6 bases). V was trimmed by 6 bases and J by 6 bases, leaving 20 bases between them. In germline, CDR1 is MNHEY, CDR2 SMNVEV (reference sequence). The CDR3 sequence is 16 residues long. In DNA form, the CDR3 reads TGTGCCAGCAGACGAGGACAGATTTCATTATCCGGGGAGCTGTTTTTT. This encodes CASRRGQISLSGELFF.

This clonotype was counted only a few times. This rearrangement joins TRBV6-1 to TRBJ2-5, with 7 bases fitting TRBD2. CDR1 MNHNS and CDR2 SASEGT come from the germline V gene. V trimming: 5 bases; J trimming: 4 bases; junction bases outside the gene matches: 4. CDR3 length: 13 amino acids. CDR3 residues: CASSRSGVETQYF. CDR3 in DNA: TGTGCCAGCAGTCGGAGCGGGGTAGAGACCCAGTACTTC.

There are a few counts of this clonotype. The chain links TRBV7-2 to TRBJ2-7, with D unresolved. The CDR3 has 13 amino acids. CDR1 and CDR2 from the germline V gene are SGHTA and FQGNSA. Trimming removed 8 bases from V and 4 bases from J, with 15 bases in between. The CDR3 spells CASENRVCYEQYV. The CDR3 DNA reads as TGTGCCAGCGAGAACCGAGTTTGTTACGAGCAGTACGTC.

Ten or more counts support this clonotype. The chain employs TRBV24-1 and TRBJ2-5; D is perhaps TRBD1 or TRBD2 (5 bases each). In germline, CDR1 is KGHDR, CDR2 SFDVKD. The CDR3 totals 16 residues. Trimming stripped 1 base from V and 2 bases from J, with 13 bases between. Here the CDR3 reads CATSDFAGSLQETQYF. As DNA, the CDR3 is TGTGCCACCAGTGATTTCGCAGGGAGTCTACAAGAGACCCAGTACTTC.

The chain has TRBV7-8 and TRBJ2-5; no clear D. CDR3 size: 15 residues. V lost 5 bases and J lost 3, with 16 bases in between. The germline CDR1 and CDR2 sequences are SGHVS and FQNEAQ. CDR3 in DNA: TGTGCCAGCAGCCTTCGACCGACGTATAAAGAGACCCAGTACTTC. Its protein product is CASSLRPTYKETQYF.

This clonotype has only a few counts. The genes are TRBV6-2 or TRBV6-3 and TRBJ1-3; D remains ambiguous. Trimming took 2 bases from V and 0 from J, leaving 8 bases between them. CDR1 is MNHEY, CDR2 SVGEGT, per germline. The CDR3 contains 15 residues. The CDR3 here is CASSYGRSSGNTIYF. The CDR3 coding sequence is TGTGCCAGCAGTTACGGCAGAAGCTCTGGAAACACCATATATTTT.

The DNA of the CDR3 is TGCAGCGTTGACCTAGCAGGGGCCCAGTACTTC. This sequence encodes CSVDLAGAQYF. The chain employs TRBV29-1 and TRBJ2-5; TRBD1 might be the D (6 bases). This CDR3 comprises 11 residues. Germline CDR1 and CDR2: SQVTM and ANQGSEA. Trimming removed 3 bases at V and 9 bases at J, with 11 bases between.

This clonotype turned up a few times. This chain uses TRBV12-3 or TRBV12-4 with TRBJ1-6, with TRBD1 as a possible D gene (6 bases). Between the trimmed V and J ends, which lost 6 bases and 10 bases, there was a span of 19 bases. The CDR3 length is 15 residues. The CDR3 here is CASRSSLGGSSPLHF. Written as DNA, the CDR3 is TGTGCCAGCAGGAGTTCCTTGGGGGGCTCGTCACCCCTCCACTTT.